What follows describes a single T cell receptor beta chain. Methods used by the authors: For nucleated cells, counts were estimated from reference gene primer amplification. The method was immunoSEQ multiplex PCR; TCRdb's version includes in-frame clones alone and lacks a portion of them. V, J and clone size were drawn from that table, and D and trimming were deduced from the DNA. The sample contains 120,000 to 150,000 clones, 88% of which appear only once. This entry comes from a study of blood T cell repertoires in COVID-19. Turning to the study itself: Nucleic acid was either cDNA or gDNA, and it came from T cells, B-cell-depleted T cells, or PBMCs.

The CDR3 has 14 residues. Germline V gene lookup returns CDR1 SQVTM and CDR2 ANQGSEA. The V gene end was trimmed by 7 bases and the J gene end by 0 bases; junction bases not matched to a gene: 5. The chain links TRBV29-1 to TRBJ1-1, with TRBD1 identical over 10 bases. The TCR comes from a woman in her twenties or thirties with acute COVID-19. Source material: PBMCs or T cells enriched from blood (not recorded which). CDR3 sequence: CSARTGGLNTEAFF. The CDR3 nucleotides read TGCAGCGCCCGGACAGGGGGGTTGAACACTGAAGCTTTCTTT.